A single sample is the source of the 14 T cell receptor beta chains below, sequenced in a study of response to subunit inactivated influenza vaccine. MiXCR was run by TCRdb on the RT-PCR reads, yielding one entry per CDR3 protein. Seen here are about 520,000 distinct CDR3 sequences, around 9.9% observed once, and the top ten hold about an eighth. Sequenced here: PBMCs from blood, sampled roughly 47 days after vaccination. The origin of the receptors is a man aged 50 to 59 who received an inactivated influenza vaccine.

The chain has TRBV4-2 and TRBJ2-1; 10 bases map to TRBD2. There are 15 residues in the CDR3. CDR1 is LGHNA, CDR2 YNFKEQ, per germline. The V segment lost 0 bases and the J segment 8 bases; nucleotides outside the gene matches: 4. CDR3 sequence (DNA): TGTGCCAGCAGCCAAGAGGGGACTAGCGTCCATGAGCAGTTCTTC. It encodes CASSQEGTSVHEQFF.

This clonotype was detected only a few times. The CDR3 sequence: CSASEPGRIYGYTF. CDR3 coding DNA: TGCAGCGCCAGTGAACCGGGACGGATATATGGCTACACCTTC. The V gene is TRBV20-1, the J gene TRBJ1-2, with D tentatively TRBD1 (5 bases). This CDR3 contains 14 residues. CDR1 is DFQATT and CDR2 is SNEGSKA in the germline V gene (reference sequence).

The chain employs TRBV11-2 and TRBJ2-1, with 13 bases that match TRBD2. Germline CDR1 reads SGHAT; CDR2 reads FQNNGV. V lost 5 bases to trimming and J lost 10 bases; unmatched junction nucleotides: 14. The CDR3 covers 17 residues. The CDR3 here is CASSTRSGTSGIREQFF. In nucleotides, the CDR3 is TGTGCCAGCAGCACACGATCCGGGACTAGCGGGATCAGGGAGCAGTTCTTC.

The CDR3 coding sequence is TGCGCCAGCATCCCCCATGCGGGTGAGAGCACAGATACGCAGTATTTT. As protein: CASIPHAGESTDTQYF. The V and J genes are TRBV5-1 and TRBJ2-3; D perhaps matches TRBD2 (5 bases). V was trimmed by 6 bases and J by 0 bases, leaving 17 bases between them. This CDR3 spans 16 amino acids. Germline V gene data show CDR1 as SGHRS and CDR2 as YFSETQ.

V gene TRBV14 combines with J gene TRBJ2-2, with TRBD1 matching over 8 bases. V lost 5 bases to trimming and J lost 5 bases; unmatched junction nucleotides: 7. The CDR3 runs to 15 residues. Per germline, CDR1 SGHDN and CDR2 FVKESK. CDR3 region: CASSNGQGATGELFF. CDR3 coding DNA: TGTGCCAGCAGCAATGGACAGGGAGCGACCGGGGAGCTGTTTTTT. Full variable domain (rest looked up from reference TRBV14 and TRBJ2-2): EAGVTQFPSHSVIEKGQTVTLRCDPISGHDNLYWYRRVMGKEIKFLLHFVKESKQDESGMPNNRFLAERTGGTYSTLKVQPAELEDSGVYFCASSNGQGATGELFFGEGSRLTVL.

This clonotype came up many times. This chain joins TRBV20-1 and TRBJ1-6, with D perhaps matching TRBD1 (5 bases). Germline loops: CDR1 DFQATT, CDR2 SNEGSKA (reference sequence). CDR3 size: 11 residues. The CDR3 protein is CSGGDASPLHF. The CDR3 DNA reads TGCAGCGGGGGGGATGCTTCACCCCTCCACTTT.

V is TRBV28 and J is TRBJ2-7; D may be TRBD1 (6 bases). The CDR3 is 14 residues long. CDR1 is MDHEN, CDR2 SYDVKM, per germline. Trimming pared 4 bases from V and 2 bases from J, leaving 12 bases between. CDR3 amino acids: CASSYQGTTYEQYF. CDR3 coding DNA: TGTGCCAGCAGTTATCAGGGGACCACCTACGAGCAGTACTTC.

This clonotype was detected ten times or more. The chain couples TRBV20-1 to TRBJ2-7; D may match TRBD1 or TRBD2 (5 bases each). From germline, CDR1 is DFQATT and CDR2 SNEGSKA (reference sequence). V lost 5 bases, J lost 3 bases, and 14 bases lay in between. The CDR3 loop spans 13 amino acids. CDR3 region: CSAEGGRVYEQYF. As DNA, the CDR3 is TGCAGTGCTGAGGGTGGCAGGGTCTACGAGCAGTACTTC.

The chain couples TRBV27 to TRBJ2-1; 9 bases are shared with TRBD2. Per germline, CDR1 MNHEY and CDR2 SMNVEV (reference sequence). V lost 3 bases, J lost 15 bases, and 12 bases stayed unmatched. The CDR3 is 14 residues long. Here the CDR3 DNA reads TGTGCCAGCAGTTTCGGCGGGAGGGCCGACCGGGCGTTCTTC. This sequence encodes CASSFGGRADRAFF.

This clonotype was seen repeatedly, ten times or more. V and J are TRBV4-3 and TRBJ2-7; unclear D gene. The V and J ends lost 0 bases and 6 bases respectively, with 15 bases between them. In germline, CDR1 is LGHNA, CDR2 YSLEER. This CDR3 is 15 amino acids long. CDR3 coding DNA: TGCGCCAGCAGCCAAGACGGCGTTCTGAAGGCCGAGCAGTACTTC. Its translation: CASSQDGVLKAEQYF.

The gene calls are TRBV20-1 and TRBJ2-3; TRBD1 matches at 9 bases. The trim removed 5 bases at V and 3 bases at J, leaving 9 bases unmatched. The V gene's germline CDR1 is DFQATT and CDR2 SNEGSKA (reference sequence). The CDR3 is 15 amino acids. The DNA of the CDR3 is TGCAGTGCTCCTTGGACAGGGGAGGGAACAGATACGCAGTATTTT. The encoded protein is CSAPWTGEGTDTQYF.

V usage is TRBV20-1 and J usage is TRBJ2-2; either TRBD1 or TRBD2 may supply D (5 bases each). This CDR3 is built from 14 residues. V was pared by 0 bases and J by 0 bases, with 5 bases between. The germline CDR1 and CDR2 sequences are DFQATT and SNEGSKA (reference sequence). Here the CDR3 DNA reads TGCAGTGCTAGAGAGGGGGCGAACACCGGGGAGCTGTTTTTT. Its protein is CSAREGANTGELFF.

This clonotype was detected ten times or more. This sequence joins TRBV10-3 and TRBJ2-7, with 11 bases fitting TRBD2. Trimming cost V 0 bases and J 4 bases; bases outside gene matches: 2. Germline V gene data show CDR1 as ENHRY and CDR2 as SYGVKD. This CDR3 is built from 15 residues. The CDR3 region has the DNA TGTGCCATCAGTGAGTCGGGGACTAGCGGTTACGAGCAGTACTTC. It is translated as CAISESGTSGYEQYF.

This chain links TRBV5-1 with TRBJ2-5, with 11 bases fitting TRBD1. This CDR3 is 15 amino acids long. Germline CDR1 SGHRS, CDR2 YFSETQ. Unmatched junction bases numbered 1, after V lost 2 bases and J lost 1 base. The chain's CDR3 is CASSFGQGAQETQYF. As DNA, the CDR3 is TGCGCCAGCAGCTTCGGACAGGGGGCCCAAGAGACCCAGTACTTC.